One sample yielded the 20 T cell receptor beta chains listed below, sequenced in a study of OX40 agonist ivuxolimab in advanced cancers. The method behind the library was the immunoSEQ multiplex PCR assay. This is the immuneACCESS table as TCRdb keeps it, with only in-frame sequences that have V and J called. A part of the clones is gone; compared with another copy, unresolved V genes explain less than half, and the rest is unexplained. The sample contains roughly 57,000 clones, about 81% of them found a single time. 10% to 15% of the sample comes from the top ten. The source was CD4+ or CD8+ T cells sorted from blood, collected in a trial of the OX40 agonist ivuxolimab. The receptors here all came from an adult with an advanced solid tumor such as melanoma, head and neck, liver or kidney cancer.

The J gene is TRBJ2-7, the V gene TRBV11-2; weak D call: TRBD2 (5 bases). There are 15 residues in the CDR3. Trimming stripped 4 bases from V and 2 bases from J, with 15 bases between. The germline V gene encodes CDR1 SGHAT and CDR2 FQNNGV. CDR3 amino acids: CASSSSGIGTYEQYF. In DNA, the CDR3 is TGTGCCAGCAGCTCCTCCGGGATCGGGACCTACGAGCAGTACTTC.

The chain joins TRBV7-2 to TRBJ2-3; D is possibly TRBD1 or TRBD2 (6 bases each). Trimming left V 5 bases short and J 0 bases short, with 24 bases between. CDR3 length: 19 residues. The germline CDR1 and CDR2 sequences are SGHTA and FQGNSA. The CDR3 DNA sequence: TGTGCCAGCAGCGATCGATGGGGGGCCTTTGGGAAAAGCACAGATACGCAGTATTTT. It is translated as CASSDRWGAFGKSTDTQYF.

V usage is TRBV5-5 and J usage is TRBJ1-2, with a weak D call TRBD1 (5 bases). V was cut by 2 bases and J by 3 bases, with 11 bases left in between. Per germline, CDR1 SGHKS and CDR2 YYEKEE (reference sequence). This CDR3 is 14 amino acids long. CDR3 in DNA: TGTGCCAGCAGCTTTCAGGGCAGGGACTATGGCTACACCTTC. This translates into CASSFQGRDYGYTF.

V is TRBV6-5 and J is TRBJ1-5; D not certain. The CDR3 runs 13 residues. V lost 6 bases to trimming and J lost 3 bases, with 9 bases between them. The germline V gene has CDR1 MNHEY and CDR2 SVGAGI. The CDR3 spells CASSPRTNQPQHF. The CDR3 DNA reads as TGTGCCAGCAGCCCACGGACCAATCAGCCCCAGCATTTT.

J is TRBJ1-2 and V is TRBV5-4, with D possibly being TRBD1 (5 bases). Between the trimmed V and J ends, which lost 8 bases and 6 bases, there was a span of 11 bases. The CDR3 length is 11 residues. The germline gives CDR1 SGHNT, CDR2 YYREEE (reference sequence). In DNA, the CDR3 is TGTGCCAGTACTTGGGGCAATGGCTACACCTTC. Residues: CASTWGNGYTF.

The chain recombines TRBV15 with TRBJ2-3; TRBD2 aligns across 7 bases. CDR1 and CDR2 (germline): LNHNV, YYDKDF (reference sequence). The CDR3 consists of 18 residues. V trimming: 1 base; J trimming: 3 bases; junction bases outside the gene matches: 13. The chain's CDR3 is CATSRVGVGGSRTDTQYF. Written as DNA, the CDR3 is TGTGCCACCAGCAGAGTCGGGGTCGGCGGGAGTAGGACAGATACGCAGTATTTT.

The chain has TRBV6-5 and TRBJ2-1; the match to TRBD2 covers 7 bases. In germline, CDR1 is MNHEY, CDR2 SVGAGI. There are 13 residues in the CDR3. The CDR3 nucleotides read TGTGCAGCAGCAGCGGCTAGCGGCCCTATGGAGTTCTTC. This encodes CAAAAASGPMEFF.

This clone was found once. V is TRBV7-2 and J is TRBJ2-3; D is possibly TRBD1 (5 bases). Germline V gene lookup returns CDR1 SGHTA and CDR2 FQGNSA. The CDR3 covers 14 residues. The V end lost 3 bases, the J end lost 2 bases, and 9 bases lay between the germline ends. CDR3 DNA sequence: TGTGCCAGCAGCTTTACGACAGACACAGATACGCAGTATTTT. Translation gives CASSFTTDTDTQYF. The whole variable domain, remainder taken from reference TRBV7-2 and TRBJ2-3, is GAGVSQSPSNKVTEKGKDVELRCDPISGHTALYWYRQSLGQGLEFLIYFQGNSAPDKSGLPSDRFSAERTGGSVSTLTIQRTQQEDSAVYLCASSFTTDTDTQYFGPGTRLTVL.

The chain recombines TRBV5-8 with TRBJ1-5, with a possible D match to TRBD1 (5 bases). The V gene lost 1 base and the J gene lost 0 bases, with 8 bases spanning the gap. From germline, CDR1 is SGHTS and CDR2 YDEGEE. The CDR3 contains 15 residues. CDR3 residues: CASSLRGYSNQPQHF. Written as DNA, the CDR3 is TGTGCCAGCAGCTTGAGGGGTTATAGCAATCAGCCCCAGCATTTT.

The chain employs TRBV10-2 and TRBJ2-7; the D is unclear. Trimming cost V 0 bases and J 7 bases, with 10 bases left between them. The V gene's germline CDR1 is WSHSY and CDR2 SAAADI. The CDR3 is 13 amino acids. CDR3 in amino acids: CASSESARLEQYF. The CDR3 region has the DNA TGCGCCAGCAGTGAGTCAGCCCGCCTGGAGCAGTACTTC.

The V and J genes are TRBV4-2 and TRBJ1-2; 7 positions agree with TRBD1. CDR3 length: 16 residues. CDR1 LGHNA and CDR2 YNFKEQ come from the germline V gene. V shed 0 bases, J shed 8 bases, and the junction held 12 bases outside the gene matches. The CDR3 reads CASSQDGTAEVGGYTF. CDR3 bases: TGTGCCAGCAGCCAAGATGGGACAGCGGAGGTAGGAGGCTACACCTTC.

The gene calls are TRBV2 and TRBJ1-1, with 7 bases that match TRBD1. The CDR3 sequence is 11 residues long. The J segment lost 12 bases and the V segment lost 2 bases, leaving 3 bases of the junction unmatched. From germline, CDR1 is SNHLY and CDR2 FYNNEI. The CDR3 spells CASSESDRSFF. The CDR3 DNA sequence: TGTGCCAGCAGTGAATCGGACAGGTCTTTCTTT.

DNA for the CDR3: TGTGCCAGCAGCCCCCGGGGAGGGCAAGGGGAGACCCAGTACTTC. Translated: CASSPRGGQGETQYF. V is TRBV5-6 and J is TRBJ2-5, with TRBD2 identical over 7 bases. The CDR3 covers 15 residues. Germline assignment: CDR1 SGHDT and CDR2 YYEEEE. The V gene end was trimmed by 4 bases and the J gene end by 5 bases; junction bases not matched to a gene: 11.

The chain uses TRBV7-2 and TRBJ2-3; 7 nucleotides align to TRBD2. Losses at the gene ends were 1 base for V and 3 bases for J; bases not matched to a gene: 7. The germline CDR1 and CDR2 sequences are SGHTA and FQGNSA. There are 16 residues in the CDR3. The CDR3 here is CASSLGGTTPTDTQYF. The CDR3 nucleotides are TGTGCCAGCAGCTTAGGGGGGACTACACCTACAGATACGCAGTATTTT.

J is TRBJ1-1 and V is TRBV7-6; 8 bases align to TRBD1. Trimming at V came to 1 base and at J to 4 bases, leaving 8 bases not matched to a gene. The CDR3 extends over 16 amino acids. Germline lookup yields CDR1 SGHVS and CDR2 FNYEAQ. CDR3 protein: CASSLVGQGALTEAFF. CDR3 DNA sequence: TGTGCCAGCAGCTTAGTCGGTCAGGGGGCGCTCACTGAAGCTTTCTTT.

This clone was seen only a few times. The V and J genes are TRBV6-6 and TRBJ1-3; 8 nucleotides line up with TRBD1. This CDR3 is built from 15 residues. Germline V CDR1 and CDR2: MNHNY, SVGAGI (reference sequence). The J segment lost 6 bases and the V segment lost 6 bases, leaving 10 bases of the junction unmatched. CDR3 residues: CASRDTGQGPNTIYF. CDR3 in DNA: TGTGCCAGCAGAGACACAGGACAGGGTCCAAACACCATATATTTT.

This clone was seen a single time. The rearrangement joins TRBV5-5 to TRBJ2-7, with TRBD2 matching over 8 bases. Trimming removed 0 bases from V and 6 bases from J; junction bases left unmatched: 8. This CDR3 spans 15 amino acids. Germline assignment: CDR1 SGHKS and CDR2 YYEKEE (reference sequence). DNA of the CDR3: TGTGCCAGCAGCTTGGCTGGGCGGGCGGGGGGCGAGCAGTACTTC. As protein: CASSLAGRAGGEQYF.

The chain recombines TRBV30 with TRBJ2-1; 7 nucleotides match TRBD1. The germline gives CDR1 GTSNPN, CDR2 SVGIG (reference sequence). This CDR3 comprises 16 residues. V lost 4 bases to trimming and J lost 1 base; unmatched junction nucleotides: 10. CDR3 nucleotides: TGTGCCTGGACCGACAGGGACGGTCGTTCCTACAATGAGCAGTTCTTC. It encodes CAWTDRDGRSYNEQFF.

The rearrangement uses TRBV5-4 and TRBJ1-1; D is unresolved. Between the trimmed V and J ends, which lost 0 bases and 2 bases, there was a span of 14 bases. The CDR3 is 16 residues long. The germline CDR1 and CDR2 sequences are SGHNT and YYREEE (reference sequence). CDR3 sequence: CASSLDIWRANTEAFF. The CDR3 DNA reads TGTGCCAGCAGCTTGGATATCTGGAGAGCAAACACTGAAGCTTTCTTT. Supplemented by reference TRBV5-4 and TRBJ1-1, the full variable domain reads ETGVTQSPTHLIKTRGQQVTLRCSSQSGHNTVSWYQQALGQGPQFIFQYYREEENGRGNFPPRFSGLQFPNYSSELNVNALELDDSALYLCASSLDIWRANTEAFFGQGTRLTVV.

The rearrangement joins TRBV11-2 to TRBJ2-1; TRBD2 is a possible D gene (5 bases). The CDR3 extends over 15 amino acids. With 5 bases removed from V and 0 bases from J, the gap between germline ends came to 11 bases. Germline V gene sequence: CDR1 SGHAT, CDR2 FQNNGV. The CDR3 spells CASSRTPSSYNEQFF. CDR3 DNA sequence: TGTGCCAGCAGCCGGACTCCCAGCTCCTACAATGAGCAGTTCTTC.